This is a list of T cell receptor beta chains from one sample in a study of shared clonotypes between healthy human individuals. TCRdb keeps only in-frame clones here, not all; method: immunoSEQ multiplex PCR. The sample shows about 1 million clones, approximately 76% of them seen only once. The source material was memory CD4+ T cells sorted from blood. These receptors were taken from a man aged 18-30 years in good health. The CDR3 runs from the conserved cysteine through the conserved F or W. The order of the fields is clone size, V gene, J gene, CDR3 protein. Not every row has a clone size; where given, it reads once, few, many or a size class.

.,TRBV28,TRBJ2-7,CASSRIGTGIYEQYF
.,TRBV9,TRBJ1-1,CASSPRGDALNTEAFF
.,TRBV10-3,TRBJ2-7,CATRLAGGGSSYEQYF
few,TRBV5-6,TRBJ2-1,CASSLTSGRTNEQFF
.,TRBV6-5,TRBJ1-6,CASSPGQRENSPLHF
.,TRBV19,TRBJ2-5,CASSIGRRGRGETQYF
.,TRBV18,TRBJ2-7,CASSPQGPYEQYF
.,TRBV7-9,TRBJ2-1,CASSLNLGQSGNEQFF
.,TRBV5-1,TRBJ2-6,CASSSGLTQAMANVLTF
once,TRBV7-3,TRBJ1-3,CASSLGAAGTGNTIYF
.,TRBV25-1,TRBJ1-5,CASSGDRVLGNQPQHF
.,TRBV2,TRBJ1-3,CASSVSQGAGNTIYF
.,TRBV6-1,TRBJ2-3,CASLLAGGTDTQYF
.,TRBV6-1,TRBJ2-2,CASRGTANTGELFF
.,TRBV6-5,TRBJ1-1,CASRAGQSRGAFF